Sequencing of this T cell receptor beta chain was carried out in a study of shared clonotypes between healthy human individuals. Study results and caveats: In a few donors, about 5% of naive CD4 clonotypes appeared in common. Rarefaction demonstrated incomplete sorted-subset sequencing despite large depth.

The junction had 15 bases not matched to a gene; V was cut back by 4 bases and J by 12 bases. Per germline, CDR1 MGHRA and CDR2 YSYEKL. This CDR3 is 18 amino acids long. The repertoire was sequenced with immunoSEQ multiplex PCR; TCRdb's copy has only in-frame clones and lacks some. The sample has some 87,000 clones; 68% are singletons. About this clone: Its antigen is not identified.

The sequence was collected from a man aged 25-45 years in good health. The sequenced sample consisted of memory CD8+ T cells sorted from blood. The sample's subset: CD45RO+ cells pooled with CCR7-negative TemRA cells. The V call is TRBV4-1, the J call TRBJ2-1; TRBD2 agrees at 16 bases. CDR3 coding DNA: TGCGCCAGCAGCCTAATAGCGTCCGGGACTAGCGGGAGGGCCGCGCAGTTCTTC. Translated, it gives CASSLIASGTSGRAAQFF.